The TCR beta chain described here comes from a study of blood T cells in healthy people across ages. Findings and caveats of the study: For the donors, CMV status was unknown and possibly confounded expanded clonotype changes.

A J-beta primer mix and a sample-barcoded 5' primer were used in a second PCR of about 7 to 12 cycles. From each sample, at least 3 million paired-end reads containing CDR3 were obtained. MiXCR, applied by TCRdb to the 5' RACE reads, yields one record per CDR3 protein. The sample holds 600,000 to 650,000 distinct CDR3 sequences, under 70% seen once. The sample holds a few counts of this clonotype. Its antigen remains unknown. Sequenced material: blood. The TCR sequence derives from a man in his 60s in good health.

The CDR3 protein is CASSPAGGRRPYEQYF. The CDR3, as DNA: TGCGCCAGCAGCCCAGCCGGTGGGCGGCGACCCTACGAGCAGTACTTC. The rearrangement links TRBV4-1 to TRBJ2-7; no clear D gene. The V end was cut by 4 bases, the J end by 2 bases, with 18 bases between. The CDR3 runs 16 residues. Germline V gives CDR1 MGHRA, CDR2 YSYEKL.